Below are 2 T cell receptor beta chains sequenced from a single sample in a study of shared clonotypes between healthy human individuals. TCRdb's table, derived via immunoSEQ multiplex PCR, lists solely in-frame clones and lacks some. The table has about 2.3 million clones, less than 95% seen once; the top ten hold 0.37%. What was sequenced was naive CD4+ T cells from PBMCs. Subset given: CD45RA+ positively selected. The source is a man between 18 and 29 years old in good health. Some clones in this sample may be carry-over from other donors' samples.

The V and J genes are TRBV28 and TRBJ2-4, with D perhaps matching TRBD1 (6 bases). Trimming took 5 bases from V and 11 from J, leaving 16 bases between them. Per germline, CDR1 MDHEN and CDR2 SYDVKM. The CDR3 is made up of 13 amino acids. In DNA, the CDR3 is TGTGCCAGCAGTCTGGAGACAGGCTCGCTTCAGTACTTC. As protein: CASSLETGSLQYF.

This clone was recorded once. V gene TRBV9 combines with J gene TRBJ2-3; 8 positions agree with TRBD2. Germline-derived CDR1 and CDR2 are SGDLS and YYNGEE. The V and J ends lost 3 bases and 0 bases, in that order; junction bases with no gene match: 18. The length of the CDR3 is 20 residues. The CDR3 region has the DNA TGTGCCAGCAGCGCGGAGCAAGGGACTAGGGGAAGGGGGAGCACAGATACGCAGTATTTT. Translation gives CASSAEQGTRGRGSTDTQYF.